Sequencing of this TCR beta chain was carried out in a study of OX40 agonist ivuxolimab in advanced cancers. Looking at the study overall: The costimulatory receptor OX40 (CD134) was targeted by ivuxolimab, a fully human IgG2 agonistic monoclonal antibody. Of the approximately 54 patients in dose escalation, about 19 had hepatocellular carcinoma, roughly 15 had melanoma, 9 had renal cell carcinoma and 9 had head and neck cancer. In the dose-escalation cohort, 82.7% of patients were male, and the mean age was approximately 55 years, with a range of about 23 to 85. Intravenous ivuxolimab was administered to patients every 2 weeks at six dose levels: 0.01, 0.1, 0.3, 1.5, 3 and 10 mg/kg. Partial responses occurred in three dose-escalation patients, of whom one had hepatocellular carcinoma and two had cutaneous melanoma. Peripheral TCRbeta sequencing aimed to test whether ivuxolimab altered TCR sequence diversity and caused clonal T-cell expansion. Patients were allowed to have had prior anti-PD-1, anti-PD-L1 or anti-CTLA-4 therapy, and approximately 40% of the dose-escalation patients had been treated with checkpoint inhibitors. The paper describes the monotherapy dose-escalation part (N ≈ 52 patients) of the phase I trial of ivuxolimab. The investigation overall reported the following: After ivuxolimab, expanded clones were on average more numerous among CD8+ T cells than among CD4+ T cells. Partial responders in the 0.1-3.0 mg/kg groups had among the lowest normalized peripheral clonal expansion, especially among CD8+ T cells. The antigen specificity of the clonally expanded peripheral T cells was not determined. Low levels of normalized T-cell clonal expansion were also seen in some nonresponding patients. At doses of 0.1 to 3.0 mg/kg, clonal expansion of both CD4+ and CD8+ blood T cells was observed from baseline to week 6.

To sequence the TCRbeta CDR3 region, genomic DNA was isolated from the sorted cells. The immunoSEQ Assay was used to sequence the TCRbeta CDR3 regions. This is the immuneACCESS table as TCRdb keeps it, with only in-frame sequences that have V and J called. A part of the clones is gone; compared with another copy, unresolved V genes explain less than half, and the rest is unexplained. Counted in this sample were about 69,000 clones; nearly 90% of them appeared once. The ten most abundant clones make up more than 9% of the sample. The trial excluded patients who had a history of autoimmune disease or were on systemic immunosuppression. Peripheral blood for TCR sequencing was collected from all dose cohorts at baseline, on cycle 4 day 1, and on cycle 7 day 1. Samples came from an open-label, multicenter, first-in-human phase I dose-escalation trial of ivuxolimab. Adults with locally advanced or metastatic head and neck squamous cell, hepatocellular, melanoma or renal cell carcinoma were enrolled in the trial. CD4+ and CD8+ T cells were sorted separately from peripheral blood before TCR sequencing.

As regards this clone: Its binding antigen is unknown. The sample holds no much larger clone one base away, and base qualities are not on file.

The TCR comes from an adult with an advanced solid tumor such as melanoma, head and neck, liver or kidney cancer. The sample was CD4+ or CD8+ T cells sorted from blood, taken in a trial of the OX40 agonist ivuxolimab.

The DNA sequence follows: TGTGCCAGCAGCCCAATAGCTGGCCTAGCGGGGGGTTACGAGCAGTACTTC. Translated, it gives CASSPIAGLAGGYEQYF. This receptor chain uses TRBV7-9 and TRBJ2-5, and TRBD2 aligns with 11 junction nucleotides. The better agreement between TRBJ2-7 and the DNA end casts doubt on the J call. The germline V gene (reference sequence) yields SEHNR for CDR1 and FQNEAQ for CDR2. Its CDR3 holds 17 amino acids, cysteine through phenylalanine. Only CDR3 DNA is held: 51 bases, read in frame from base 1.